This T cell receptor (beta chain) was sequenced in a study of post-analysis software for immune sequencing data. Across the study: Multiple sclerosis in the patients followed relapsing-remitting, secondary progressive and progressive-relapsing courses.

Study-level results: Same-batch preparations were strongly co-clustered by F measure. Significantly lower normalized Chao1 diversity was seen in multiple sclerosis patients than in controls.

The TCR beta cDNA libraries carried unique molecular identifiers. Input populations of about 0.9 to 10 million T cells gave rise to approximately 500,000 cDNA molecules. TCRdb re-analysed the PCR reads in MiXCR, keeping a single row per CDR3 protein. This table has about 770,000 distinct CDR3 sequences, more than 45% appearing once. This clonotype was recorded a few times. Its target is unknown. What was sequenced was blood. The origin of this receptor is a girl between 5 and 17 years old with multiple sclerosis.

The CDR3 DNA sequence: TGTGCCAGCAGCCCAAGGACCCTATACAATGAGCAGTACTTC. Its protein is CASSPRTLYNEQYF. This chain links TRBV7-9 with TRBJ2-1; D ambiguous. The J call is doubtful: the DNA matches TRBJ2-7 better. CDR1 SEHNR and CDR2 FQNEAQ come from the germline V gene (reference sequence). This CDR3 region has 14 residues.